This T cell receptor beta chain was captured by sequencing in a study of shared clonotypes between healthy human individuals. Study outcomes and limitations: Unshared clonotypes carried lower generation probabilities than those common to all four donors.

As concerns this clone: What it binds is not known.

Researchers partitioned CD4+ cells into CD45RA+ naive and CD45RA-negative memory subsets. Researchers ran the assay at a deep level. The method was immunoSEQ multiplex PCR; TCRdb's version includes in-frame clones alone and lacks a portion of them. This sample has 2 million to 2.5 million clones, with over 90% found just once. The CDR3 runs to 15 residues. V lost 4 bases to trimming and J lost 5 bases, with 18 bases between them. Germline CDR1 SGHDT, CDR2 YYEEEE. The sequenced material came from naive CD4+ T cells from PBMCs. Specified subset: CD45RA+ positively selected. V gene TRBV5-6 combines with J gene TRBJ2-5; TRBD1 or TRBD2 may be the D gene (5 bases each). This TCR was sampled from a man aged 18 to 30 in good health. Some clones in this sample may be carry-over from other donors' samples. As DNA, the CDR3 is TGTGCCAGCAGCCCCCGGGACGGCGAGGGGGAGACCCAGTACTTC. Encoded protein: CASSPRDGEGETQYF.